Only a few counts were recorded for the clone carrying this T cell receptor beta chain. Study processing details: Estimates of nucleated cell counts were drawn from the amplification of reference gene primers. The table came from immunoSEQ multiplex PCR; TCRdb's copy has only in-frame clones and leaves some out. Clone size and V and J calls were adopted from that table, with D and trimming inferred from the DNA. The sample yields some 94,000 clones, 84% seen once. The sample is drawn from a study of blood T cell repertoires in COVID-19. About the study: Samples came from the United States, Italy and Spain, spanning acute and convalescent COVID-19. T cells, B-cell-depleted T cells, or PBMCs provided the cDNA or gDNA that served as material.

In germline, CDR1 is SGHRS, CDR2 YFSETQ. Trimming stripped 2 bases from V and 4 bases from J, with 16 bases between. This CDR3 has 15 amino acids. V and J are TRBV5-1 and TRBJ2-7, with D maybe TRBD1 (6 bases). This TCR derives from a man between 65 and 85 years old with active or convalescent COVID-19. Material: peripheral blood. In nucleotides, the CDR3 is TGCGCCAGCAGCTTCCGGGACACGCCATTTTACGAGCAGTACTTC. Translating it yields CASSFRDTPFYEQYF.